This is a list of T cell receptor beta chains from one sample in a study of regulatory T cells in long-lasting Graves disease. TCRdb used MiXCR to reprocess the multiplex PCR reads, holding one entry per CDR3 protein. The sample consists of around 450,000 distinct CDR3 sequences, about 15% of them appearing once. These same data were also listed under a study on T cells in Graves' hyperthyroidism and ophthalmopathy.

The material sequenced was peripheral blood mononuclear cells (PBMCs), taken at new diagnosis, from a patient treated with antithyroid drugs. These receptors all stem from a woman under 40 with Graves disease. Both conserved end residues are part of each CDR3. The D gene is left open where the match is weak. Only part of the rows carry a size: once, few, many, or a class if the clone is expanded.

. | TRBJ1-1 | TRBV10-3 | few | CAIRGHLTEAFF | TGTGCCATCAGGGGACACCTCACTGAAGCTTTCTTT
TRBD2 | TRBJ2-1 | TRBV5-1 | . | CASSIAGEVYEQFF | TGCGCCAGCAGCATAGCGGGAGAGGTGTATGAGCAGTTCTTC
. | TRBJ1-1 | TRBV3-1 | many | CASSQERGAKAFF | TGTGCCAGCAGCCAGGAAAGGGGAGCCAAAGCTTTCTTT
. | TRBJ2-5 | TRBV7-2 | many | CASSLLRVDGETQYF | TGTGCCAGCAGCCTGCTTAGAGTGGATGGGGAGACCCAGTACTTC
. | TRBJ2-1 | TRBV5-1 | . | CASSLAMVYNEQFF | TGCGCCAGCAGCTTGGCTATGGTTTACAATGAGCAGTTCTTC
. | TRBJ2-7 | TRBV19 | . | CASSIGRQSRDEQYF | TGTGCCAGTAGTATAGGAAGACAGTCCCGGGACGAGCAGTACTTC
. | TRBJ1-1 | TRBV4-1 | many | CASSQVGANTEAFF | TGCGCCAGCAGCCAAGTCGGCGCGAACACTGAAGCTTTCTTT
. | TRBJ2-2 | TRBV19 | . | CASRPPPGPTGELFF | TGTGCCAGTAGACCGCCACCGGGGCCCACCGGGGAGCTGTTTTTT
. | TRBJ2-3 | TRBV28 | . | CASRPGLLDTQYF | TGTGCCAGCAGACCGGGACTCCTAGATACGCAGTATTTT
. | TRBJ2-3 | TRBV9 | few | CASSVEQRAVTDTQYF | TGTGCCAGCAGCGTAGAGCAGCGGGCCGTCACAGATACGCAGTATTTT
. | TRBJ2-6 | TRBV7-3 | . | CASSPGHSSGADVLTF | TGTGCCAGCAGCCCGGGACACAGCTCTGGGGCCGACGTCCTGACTTTC
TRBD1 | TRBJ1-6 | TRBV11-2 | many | CASSFLTGAYSPLHF | TGTGCCAGCAGCTTCCTGACAGGGGCTTATTCACCCCTCCACTTT
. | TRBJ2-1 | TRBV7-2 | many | CASSLGWGYNEQFF | TGTGCCAGCAGCTTAGGGTGGGGGTATAATGAGCAGTTCTTC
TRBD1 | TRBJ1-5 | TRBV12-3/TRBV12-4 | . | CASSLRDRDQPQHF | TGTGCCAGCAGTTTAAGGGACAGGGATCAGCCCCAGCATTTT
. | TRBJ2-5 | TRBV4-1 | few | CASSPTVSETQYF | TGCGCCAGCAGCCCCACGGTCTCGGAGACCCAGTACTTC
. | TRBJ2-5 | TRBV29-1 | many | CSVEEVGLETQYF | TGCAGCGTTGAAGAGGTGGGGTTGGAGACCCAGTACTTC
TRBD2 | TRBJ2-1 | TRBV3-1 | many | CASSQVYPSGAGVGNEQFF | TGTGCCAGCAGCCAAGTATACCCCTCGGGAGCGGGAGTAGGAAATGAGCAGTTCTTC
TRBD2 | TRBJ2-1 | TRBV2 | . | CASSEGLAGVYEQFF | TGTGCCAGCAGTGAGGGACTAGCGGGAGTTTACGAGCAGTTCTTC
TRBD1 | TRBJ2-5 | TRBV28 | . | CASSSPGQQETQYF | TGTGCCAGCAGCTCCCCGGGACAGCAAGAGACCCAGTACTTC
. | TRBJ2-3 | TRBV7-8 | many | CASSPGWEPTDTQYF | TGTGCCAGCAGCCCCGGTTGGGAGCCCACAGATACGCAGTATTTT
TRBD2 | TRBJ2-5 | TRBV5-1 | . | CASSLGSASGSRETQYF | TGCGCCAGCAGCTTGGGTTCTGCTAGCGGGAGTAGGGAGACCCAGTACTTC
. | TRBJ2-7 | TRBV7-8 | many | CASSSRDLTYEQYF | TGTGCCAGCAGCTCCCGGGACCTGACCTACGAGCAGTACTTC
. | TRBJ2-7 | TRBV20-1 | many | CSAISGTPPYEQYF | TGCAGTGCTATCAGCGGGACACCCCCCTACGAGCAGTACTTC
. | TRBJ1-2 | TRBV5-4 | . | CASSFYICSAPNVGYTF | .
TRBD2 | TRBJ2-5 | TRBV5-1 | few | CASSLEGLAETQYF | TGCGCCAGCAGCTTGGAGGGACTAGCAGAGACCCAGTACTTC
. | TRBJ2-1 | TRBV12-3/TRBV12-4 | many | CASSSFTNEQFF | TGTGCCAGCAGTAGTTTTACCAATGAGCAGTTCTTC
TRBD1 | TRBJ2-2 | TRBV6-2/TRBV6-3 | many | CASIPRGLTGELFF | TGTGCCAGCATCCCCAGGGGGCTAACCGGGGAGCTGTTTTTT
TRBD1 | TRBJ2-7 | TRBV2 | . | CASSSTGGGYEQYF | TGTGCCAGCAGTTCGACAGGGGGAGGTTACGAGCAGTACTTC
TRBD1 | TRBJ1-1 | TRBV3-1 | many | CASSETGATEAFF | TGTGCCAGCAGTGAAACAGGGGCCACTGAAGCTTTCTTT
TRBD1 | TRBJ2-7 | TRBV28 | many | CASSRDRGPTYEQYF | TGTGCCAGCAGTAGGGACAGGGGGCCCACCTACGAGCAGTACTTC
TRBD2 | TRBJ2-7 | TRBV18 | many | CASSPKGLAGVVPYEQYF | TGTGCCAGCTCACCAAAGGGACTAGCGGGAGTGGTCCCCTACGAGCAGTACTTC
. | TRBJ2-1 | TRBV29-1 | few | CSVDSGDSYNEQFF | TGCAGCGTTGATTCGGGGGATTCCTACAATGAGCAGTTCTTC
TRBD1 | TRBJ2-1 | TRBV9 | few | CASSGQGRSYNEQFF | TGTGCCAGCAGCGGACAGGGGCGCTCCTACAATGAGCAGTTCTTC
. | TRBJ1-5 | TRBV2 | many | CASMMEASNQPQHF | TGTGCCAGCATGATGGAGGCTAGCAATCAGCCCCAGCATTTT
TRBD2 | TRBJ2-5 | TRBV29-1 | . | CSVSRTSQETQYF | TGCAGCGTTTCGAGGACTAGCCAAGAGACCCAGTACTTC
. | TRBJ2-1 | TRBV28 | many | CASKSGIGGAYNEQFF | TGTGCCAGCAAGTCGGGGATCGGCGGGGCCTACAATGAGCAGTTCTTC
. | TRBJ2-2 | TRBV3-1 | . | CASSQEEGPGTNTGELFF | TGTGCCAGCAGCCAAGAAGAAGGGCCAGGGACGAACACCGGGGAGCTGTTTTTT
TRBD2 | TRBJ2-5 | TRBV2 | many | CASSGLAVQETQYF | TGTGCCAGCAGTGGACTAGCGGTTCAAGAGACCCAGTACTTC
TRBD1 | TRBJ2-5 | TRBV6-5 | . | CASSFDRVGLETQYF | TGTGCCAGCAGTTTCGACAGGGTTGGGTTAGAGACCCAGTACTTC
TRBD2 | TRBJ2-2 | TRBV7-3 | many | CASSWTSGFKPTNTGELFF | TGTGCCAGCAGCTGGACTAGCGGGTTTAAACCTACGAACACCGGGGAGCTGTTTTTT
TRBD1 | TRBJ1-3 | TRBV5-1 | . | CASSPDRGLTGNTIYF | TGCGCCAGCAGCCCAGACAGGGGTCTGACTGGAAACACCATATATTTT
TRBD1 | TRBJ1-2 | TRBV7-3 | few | CASSSKPTGGVYGYTF | TGTGCCAGCAGCTCTAAACCCACAGGGGGTGTCTATGGCTACACCTTC
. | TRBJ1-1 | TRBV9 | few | CASSVEGWGTEAFF | TGTGCCAGCAGCGTAGAAGGGTGGGGCACTGAAGCTTTCTTT
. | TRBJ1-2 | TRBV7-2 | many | CASTLGLNYGYTF | TGTGCCAGCACCCTAGGGCTAAACTATGGCTACACCTTC
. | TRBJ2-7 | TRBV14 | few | CASNQPNNKYEQYF | TGTGCCAGCAACCAACCGAATAATAAGTACGAGCAGTACTTC
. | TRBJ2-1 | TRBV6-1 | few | CASNQGTGLDEQFF | TGTGCCAGCAATCAGGGCACAGGGTTGGATGAGCAGTTCTTC
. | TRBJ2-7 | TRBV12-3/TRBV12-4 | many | CASSPTRKTTGSYEQYF | TGTGCCAGCAGTCCTACACGAAAAACGACAGGCTCCTACGAGCAGTACTTC
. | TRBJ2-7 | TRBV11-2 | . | CASSTASEQYF | TGTGCCAGTAGTACGGCTAGCGAGCAGTACTTC
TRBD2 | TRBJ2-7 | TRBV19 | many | CASSLNVAGSEEQYF | TGTGCCAGTAGCCTAAACGTAGCGGGTTCCGAAGAGCAGTACTTC
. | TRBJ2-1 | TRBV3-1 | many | CASSRPGQYNEQFF | TGTGCCAGCAGCCGACCCGGACAGTACAATGAGCAGTTCTTC
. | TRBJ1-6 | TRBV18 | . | CASSPNQNSNSPLHF | TGTGCCAGCTCACCAAATCAAAACAGTAATTCACCCCTCCACTTT
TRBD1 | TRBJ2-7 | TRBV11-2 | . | CASSFRDRTYEQYF | TGTGCCAGCAGCTTTAGGGACAGAACCTACGAGCAGTACTTC
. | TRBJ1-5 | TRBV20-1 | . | CSARDLNQPQHF | TGCAGTGCTCGAGACCTGAATCAGCCCCAGCATTTT
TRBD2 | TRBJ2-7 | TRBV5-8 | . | CASSFGLAGAAEQYF | TGTGCCAGCAGCTTCGGACTAGCGGGAGCGGCCGAGCAGTACTTC
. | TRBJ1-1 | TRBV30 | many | CAWSVRMNTEAFF | TGTGCCTGGAGTGTTCGGATGAACACTGAAGCTTTCTTT
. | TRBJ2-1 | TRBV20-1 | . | CSARSSRSHEQFF | TGCAGTGCTAGGAGTTCTAGGTCCCATGAGCAGTTCTTC
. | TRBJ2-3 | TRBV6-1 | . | CASGDQGGSTDTQYF | TGTGCCAGCGGGGATCAGGGGGGTAGCACAGATACGCAGTATTTT
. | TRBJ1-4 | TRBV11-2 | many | CASSLVAPSRPKLEKLFF | TGTGCCAGCAGCTTAGTGGCCCCCTCCAGGCCGAAATTAGAAAAACTGTTTTTT
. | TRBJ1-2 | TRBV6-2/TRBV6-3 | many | CASSPGRSLYGYTF | TGTGCCAGCAGCCCCGGGAGAAGTCTCTATGGCTACACCTTC